This T cell receptor beta chain was profiled in a study of sequential checkpoint blockade in melanoma. The assay was immunoSEQ multiplex PCR, and TCRdb's table has in-frame clones only and misses some. The sample comprises roughly 20,000 clones, roughly four fifths of which are singletons, and about half rests with the top ten. Treatment here: randomized to nivolumab then ipilimumab (arm A) or the reverse (arm B). CDR3 length equals 20 residues. J was trimmed by 2 bases and V by 1 base; bases with no gene match: 13. CDR1 MGHRA and CDR2 YSYEKL come from the germline V gene. Here the sequenced sample was CD8+ T cells sorted from blood (inferred from file names), taken from a patient given nivolumab and ipilimumab in sequence. The clonotype was recovered from a human donor with melanoma. The chain is built from TRBV4-1 and TRBJ1-4; TRBD1 matches at 10 bases. The CDR3 here is CASSQAPGTGARFTNEKLFF. The CDR3, as DNA: TGCGCCAGCAGCCAAGCCCCCGGGACAGGGGCCAGGTTCACTAATGAAAAACTGTTTTTT.